This TCR beta chain was documented in a study of shared clonotypes between healthy human individuals. Study at large: The study drew on two women and a few men aged 18 to 49 as donors. Study-level points and caveats: Shared across four donors were roughly 5.3% of the naive CD4 clonotypes.

Only in-frame clones appear in the TCRdb table, and some are missing; sequencing was by immunoSEQ multiplex PCR. Of some 2,500,000 clones listed, roughly 93% are singletons. CDR1 and CDR2 from the germline V gene are MNHNY and SVGAGI (reference sequence). V shed 5 bases and J 4 bases; nucleotides not matched to a gene: 8. This CDR3 contains 16 residues. Naive CD45RA+ and memory CD45RA-negative subsets were split from CD4+ cells. On this clone: Antigen specificity is unknown.

The sample comprised naive CD4+ T cells from PBMCs. As to subset: CD45RA+ positively selected. The sequence came from a man aged 18 to 29 in good health. Some clones in this sample may be carry-over from other donors' samples. This chain uses TRBV6-6 with TRBJ1-2, with TRBD1 identical over 12 bases. Here the CDR3 reads CASSGGDRGRSYGYTF. CDR3 nucleotides: TGTGCCAGCAGTGGGGGGGACAGGGGGCGTAGCTATGGCTACACCTTC.